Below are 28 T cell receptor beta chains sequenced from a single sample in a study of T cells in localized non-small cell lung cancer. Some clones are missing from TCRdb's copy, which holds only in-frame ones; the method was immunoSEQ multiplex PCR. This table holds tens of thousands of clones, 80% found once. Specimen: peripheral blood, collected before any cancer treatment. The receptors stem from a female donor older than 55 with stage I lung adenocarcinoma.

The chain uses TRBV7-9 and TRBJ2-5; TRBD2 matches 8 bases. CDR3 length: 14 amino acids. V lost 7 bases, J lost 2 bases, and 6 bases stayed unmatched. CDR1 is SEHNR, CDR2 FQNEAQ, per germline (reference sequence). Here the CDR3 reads CASKTSVSQETQYF. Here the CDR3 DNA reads TGTGCCAGCAAGACTAGCGTGTCGCAAGAGACCCAGTACTTC.

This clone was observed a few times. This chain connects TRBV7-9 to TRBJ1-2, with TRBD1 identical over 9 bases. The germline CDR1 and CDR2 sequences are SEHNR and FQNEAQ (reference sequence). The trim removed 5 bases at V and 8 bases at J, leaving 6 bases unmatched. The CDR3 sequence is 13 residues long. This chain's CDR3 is CASSTGTGWGYTF. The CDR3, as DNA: TGTGCCAGCAGCACCGGGACAGGGTGGGGCTACACCTTC.

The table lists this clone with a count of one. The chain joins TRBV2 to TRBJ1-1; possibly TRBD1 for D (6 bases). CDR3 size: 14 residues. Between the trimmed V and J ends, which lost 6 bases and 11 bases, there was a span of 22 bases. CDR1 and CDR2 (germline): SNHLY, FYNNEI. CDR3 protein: CASSTTGRGTGAFF. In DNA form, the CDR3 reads TGTGCCAGCAGCACGACAGGACGGGGTACGGGGGCTTTCTTT.

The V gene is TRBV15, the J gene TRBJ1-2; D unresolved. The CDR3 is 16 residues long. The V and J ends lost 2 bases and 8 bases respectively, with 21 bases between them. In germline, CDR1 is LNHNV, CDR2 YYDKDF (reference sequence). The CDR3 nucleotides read TGTGCCACCAGCAGAAGAGATCTGGGCCCGATGGGGGGCTACACCTTC. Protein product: CATSRRDLGPMGGYTF. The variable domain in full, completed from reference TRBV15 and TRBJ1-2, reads DAMVIQNPRYQVTQFGKPVTLSCSQTLNHNVMYWYQQKSSQAPKLLFHYYDKDFNNEADTPDNFQSRRPNTSFCFLDIRSPGLGDTAMYLCATSRRDLGPMGGYTFGSGTRLTVV.

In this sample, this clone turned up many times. The CDR3 DNA follows: TGTGCCAGTCGCGCTCCGGGTAACAATGAGCAGTTCTTC. This translates into CASRAPGNNEQFF. V is TRBV7-9 and J is TRBJ2-1; D not certain. The germline V gene has CDR1 SEHNR and CDR2 FQNEAQ (reference sequence). This CDR3 has 13 residues. Trimming removed 9 bases at V and 5 bases at J, with 14 bases between.

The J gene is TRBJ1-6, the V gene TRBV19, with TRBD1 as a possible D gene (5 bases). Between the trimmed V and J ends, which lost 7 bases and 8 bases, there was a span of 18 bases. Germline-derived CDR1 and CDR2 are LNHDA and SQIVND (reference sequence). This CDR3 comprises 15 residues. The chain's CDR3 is CASTGPGPSYSPLHF. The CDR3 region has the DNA TGTGCCAGTACTGGCCCGGGACCGAGCTATTCACCCCTCCACTTT.

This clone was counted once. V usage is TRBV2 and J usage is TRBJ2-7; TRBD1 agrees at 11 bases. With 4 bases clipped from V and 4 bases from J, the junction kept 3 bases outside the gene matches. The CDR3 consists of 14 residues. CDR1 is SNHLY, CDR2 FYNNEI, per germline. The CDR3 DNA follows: TGTGCCAGCAGTGGAGGACAGGGGGCGTACGAGCAGTACTTC. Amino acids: CASSGGQGAYEQYF.

CDR3 sequence: CASSPLQGDQETQYF. CDR3 sequence (DNA): TGCGCCAGCAGCCCCTTACAGGGGGACCAAGAGACCCAGTACTTC. The chain couples TRBV5-1 to TRBJ2-5; 8 positions agree with TRBD1. CDR3 length: 15 residues. V lost 4 bases, J lost 0 bases, and 5 bases stayed unmatched. Germline loops: CDR1 SGHRS, CDR2 YFSETQ. The variable domain in full, completed from reference TRBV5-1 and TRBJ2-5, reads KAGVTQTPRYLIKTRGQQVTLSCSPISGHRSVSWYQQTPGQGLQFLFEYFSETQRNKGNFPGRFSGRQFSNSRSEMNVSTLELGDSALYLCASSPLQGDQETQYFGPGTRLLVL.

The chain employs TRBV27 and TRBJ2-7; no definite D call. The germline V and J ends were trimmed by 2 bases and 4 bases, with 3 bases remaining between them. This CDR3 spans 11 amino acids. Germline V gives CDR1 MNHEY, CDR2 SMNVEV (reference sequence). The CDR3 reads CASSLGYEQYF. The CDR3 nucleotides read TGTGCCAGCAGTTTAGGGTACGAGCAGTACTTC.

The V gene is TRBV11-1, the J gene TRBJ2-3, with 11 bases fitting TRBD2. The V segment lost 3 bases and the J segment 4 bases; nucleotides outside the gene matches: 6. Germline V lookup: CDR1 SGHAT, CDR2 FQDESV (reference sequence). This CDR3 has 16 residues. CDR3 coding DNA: TGTGCCAGCAGCTTTGGGACTAGCGGTAGAGCAGATACGCAGTATTTT. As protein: CASSFGTSGRADTQYF.

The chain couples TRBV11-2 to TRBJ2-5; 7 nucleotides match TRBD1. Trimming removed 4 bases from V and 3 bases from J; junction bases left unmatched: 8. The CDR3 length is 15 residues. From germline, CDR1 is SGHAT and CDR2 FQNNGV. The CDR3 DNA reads TGTGCCAGCAGCTCCCTTCTCGACAGGGAAGAGACCCAGTACTTC. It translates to CASSSLLDREETQYF.

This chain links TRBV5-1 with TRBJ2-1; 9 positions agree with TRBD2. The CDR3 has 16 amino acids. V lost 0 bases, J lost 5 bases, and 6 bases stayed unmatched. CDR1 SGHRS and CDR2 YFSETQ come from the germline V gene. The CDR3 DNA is TGCGCCAGCAGCTTGGCCCCCCTAGCGGGAAACAATGAGCAGTTCTTC. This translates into CASSLAPLAGNNEQFF.

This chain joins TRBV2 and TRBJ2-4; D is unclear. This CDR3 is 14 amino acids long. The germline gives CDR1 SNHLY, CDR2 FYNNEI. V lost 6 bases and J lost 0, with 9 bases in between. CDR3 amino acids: CASSDRLAKNIQYF. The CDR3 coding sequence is TGTGCCAGCAGCGACCGTCTAGCCAAAAACATTCAGTACTTC. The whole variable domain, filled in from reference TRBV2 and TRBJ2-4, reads EPEVTQTPSHQVTQMGQEVILRCVPISNHLYFYWYRQILGQKVEFLVSFYNNEISEKSEIFDDQFSVERPDGSNFTLKIRSTKLEDSAMYFCASSDRLAKNIQYFGAGTRLSVL.

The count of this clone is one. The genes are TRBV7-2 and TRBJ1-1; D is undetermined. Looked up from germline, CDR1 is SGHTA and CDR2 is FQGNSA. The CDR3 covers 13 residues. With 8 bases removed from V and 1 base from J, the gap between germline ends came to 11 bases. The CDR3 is CASGLPQNTEAFF. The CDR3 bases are TGTGCCAGCGGATTACCACAGAACACTGAAGCTTTCTTT.

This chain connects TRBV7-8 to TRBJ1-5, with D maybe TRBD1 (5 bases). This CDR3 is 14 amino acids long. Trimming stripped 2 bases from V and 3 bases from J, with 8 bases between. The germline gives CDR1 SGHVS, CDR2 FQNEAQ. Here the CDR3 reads CASSLRGFNQPQHF. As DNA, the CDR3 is TGTGCCAGCAGCTTAAGGGGCTTCAATCAGCCCCAGCATTTT.

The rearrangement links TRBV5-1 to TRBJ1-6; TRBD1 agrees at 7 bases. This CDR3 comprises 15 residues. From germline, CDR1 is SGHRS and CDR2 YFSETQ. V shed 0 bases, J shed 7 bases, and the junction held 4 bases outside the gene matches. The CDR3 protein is CASSLAGTANSPLHF. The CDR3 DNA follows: TGCGCCAGCAGCTTGGCCGGGACAGCAAATTCACCCCTCCACTTT.

The CDR3 bases are TGTGCCAGTAGTATCGGTTTAGCTGGTATAGCGGGTTCCTCCTACGAGCAGTACTTC. This gives the protein CASSIGLAGIAGSSYEQYF. The chain joins TRBV19 to TRBJ2-7, with 7 bases fitting TRBD2. The V gene end was trimmed by 3 bases and the J gene end by 0 bases; junction bases not matched to a gene: 17. CDR1 LNHDA and CDR2 SQIVND come from the germline V gene (reference sequence). This CDR3 comprises 19 residues.

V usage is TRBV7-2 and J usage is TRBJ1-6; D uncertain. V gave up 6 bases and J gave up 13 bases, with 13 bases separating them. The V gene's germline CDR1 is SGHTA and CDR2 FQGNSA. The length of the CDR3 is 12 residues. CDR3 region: CASSPTFFPLHF. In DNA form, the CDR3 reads TGTGCCAGCAGTCCTACCTTTTTTCCCCTCCACTTT.

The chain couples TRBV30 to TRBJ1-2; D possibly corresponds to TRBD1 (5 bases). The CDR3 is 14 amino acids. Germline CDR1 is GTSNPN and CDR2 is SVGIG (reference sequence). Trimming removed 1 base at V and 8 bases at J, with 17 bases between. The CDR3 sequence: CAWSGGVGERGYTF. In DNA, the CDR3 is TGTGCCTGGAGTGGCGGGGTAGGGGAGCGAGGCTACACCTTC.

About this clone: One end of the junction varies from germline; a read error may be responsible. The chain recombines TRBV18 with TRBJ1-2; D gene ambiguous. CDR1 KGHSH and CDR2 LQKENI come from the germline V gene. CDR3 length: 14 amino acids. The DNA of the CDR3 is TGTGCCAGCTCACCACAGGCGGACCCCTATAGCTACACCTTC. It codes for CASSPQADPYSYTF.

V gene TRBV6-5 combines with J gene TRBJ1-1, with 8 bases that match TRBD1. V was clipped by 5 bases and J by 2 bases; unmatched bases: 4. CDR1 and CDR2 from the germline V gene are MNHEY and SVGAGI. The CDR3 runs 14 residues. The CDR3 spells CASSPDRANTEAFF. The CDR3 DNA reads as TGTGCCAGCAGTCCGGACAGGGCTAACACTGAAGCTTTCTTT.

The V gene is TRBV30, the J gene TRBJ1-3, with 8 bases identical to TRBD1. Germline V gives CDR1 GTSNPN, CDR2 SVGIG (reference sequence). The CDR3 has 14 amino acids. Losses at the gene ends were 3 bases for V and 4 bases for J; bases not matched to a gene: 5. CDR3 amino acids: CAWRRPGGGNTIYF. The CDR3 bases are TGTGCCTGGAGGAGGCCAGGGGGCGGAAACACCATATATTTT.

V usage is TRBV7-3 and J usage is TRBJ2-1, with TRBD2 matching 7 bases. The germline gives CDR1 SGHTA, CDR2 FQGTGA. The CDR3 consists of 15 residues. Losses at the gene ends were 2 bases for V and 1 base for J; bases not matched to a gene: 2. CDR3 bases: TGTGCCAGCAGCTTAGAGCGGGGTTCCTACAATGAGCAGTTCTTC. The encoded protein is CASSLERGSYNEQFF. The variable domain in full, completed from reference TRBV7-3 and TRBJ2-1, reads GAGVSQTPSNKVTEKGKYVELRCDPISGHTALYWYRQSLGQGPEFLIYFQGTGAADDSGLPNDRFFAVRPEGSVSTLKIQRTERGDSAVYLCASSLERGSYNEQFFGPGTRLTVL.

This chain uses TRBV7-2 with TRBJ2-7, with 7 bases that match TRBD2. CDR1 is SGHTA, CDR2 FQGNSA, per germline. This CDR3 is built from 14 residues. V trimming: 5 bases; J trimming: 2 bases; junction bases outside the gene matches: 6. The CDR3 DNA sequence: TGTGCCAGCAGCCTCAGCGGGACCACCTACGAGCAGTACTTC. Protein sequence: CASSLSGTTYEQYF.

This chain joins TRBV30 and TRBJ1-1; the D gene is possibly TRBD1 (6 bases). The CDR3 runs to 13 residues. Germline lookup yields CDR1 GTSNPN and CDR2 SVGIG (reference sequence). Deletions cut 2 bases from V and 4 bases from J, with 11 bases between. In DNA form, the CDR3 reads TGTGCCTGGAGTCCAGGGACAATCACTGAAGCTTTCTTT. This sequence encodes CAWSPGTITEAFF.

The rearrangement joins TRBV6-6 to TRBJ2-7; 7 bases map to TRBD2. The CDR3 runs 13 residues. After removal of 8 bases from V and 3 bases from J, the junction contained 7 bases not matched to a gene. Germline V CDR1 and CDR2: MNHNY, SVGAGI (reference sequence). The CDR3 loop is CASGGDDDYEQYF. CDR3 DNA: TGTGCCAGCGGGGGGGACGATGACTACGAGCAGTACTTC.

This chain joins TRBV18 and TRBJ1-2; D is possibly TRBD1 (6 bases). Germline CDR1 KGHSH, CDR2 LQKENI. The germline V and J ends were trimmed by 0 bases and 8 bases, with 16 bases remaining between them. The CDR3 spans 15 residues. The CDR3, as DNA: TGTGCCAGCTCACCACCGTCAACAGGGATGGGCGGCTACACCTTC. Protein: CASSPPSTGMGGYTF. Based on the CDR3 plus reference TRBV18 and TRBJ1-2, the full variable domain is NAGVMQNPRHLVRRRGQEARLRCSPMKGHSHVYWYRQLPEEGLKFMVYLQKENIIDESGMPKERFSAEFPKEGPSILRIQQVVRGDSAAYFCASSPPSTGMGGYTFGSGTRLTVV.

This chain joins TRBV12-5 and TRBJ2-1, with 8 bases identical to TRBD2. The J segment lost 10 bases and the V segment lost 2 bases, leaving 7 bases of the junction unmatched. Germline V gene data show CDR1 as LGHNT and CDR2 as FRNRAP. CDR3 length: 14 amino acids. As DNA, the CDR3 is TGTGCTAGTGGTTTGCGGGGGGGCCTGGAAGAGCAGTTCTTC. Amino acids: CASGLRGGLEEQFF.